This TCR beta chain was retrieved from a study of T cell responses to AZD1222 COVID-19 vaccine. Study-wide context: Second doses at about 4 or about 12 weeks were pooled. Notes on the study in general: CD4 TCRs covered the whole spike, strongest at regions 160-218 and 743-854. Reportedly, close to half of spike-specific TCRs are directed against unmutated variant regions. Females outnumbered males among donors, who were mostly white British; clonal diversity was possibly underestimated.

This clone was recorded only once. Antigen unknown. Libraries were prepared by immunoSEQ multiplex PCR; TCRdb keeps only in-frame clonotypes and omits some of them. The data contain almost 55,000 clones, under 90% of them seen just once; the ten biggest clones take up roughly 10%. V was clipped by 0 bases and J by 5 bases, with 20 bases between them. Looked up from germline, CDR1 is LGHDT and CDR2 is YNNKEL (reference sequence). CDR3 length: 17 residues. This specimen was peripheral blood, taken on day 0 of AZD1222 vaccination. This TCR was recovered from an adult in good health. This rearrangement joins TRBV3-1 (or the pseudogene TRBV3-2) to TRBJ2-7; D may be TRBD1 or TRBD2 (5 bases each). DNA for the CDR3: TGTGCCAGCAGCCAAGACCAACCGGGACCGGGCTGCGACGAGCAGTACTTC. It translates to CASSQDQPGPGCDEQYF.